The 27 T cell receptor beta chains given below trace back to one sample, sequenced in a study of Ad26.COV2.S vaccination and SARS-CoV-2 variants (dated by TCRdb to the early 2020s). What this sample's treatment or condition label stands for: around 19 received Ad26.COV2.S at low or high dose, single or two shots; roughly five received placebo; per-sample allocation not given. For vaccine and placebo recipients, repertoires were sequenced using samples collected on day 63 after the first injection. Libraries were constructed by the immunoSEQ multiplex PCR assay. TCRdb's version of the immuneACCESS table is confined to in-frame rearrangements and falls short of the full clone set. An unresolved V gene accounts for under half of the shortfall where checked; the remainder is of unknown origin. For this sample the table gives about 480,000 clones, of which 70% to 90% were detected only once. The ten most abundant clones make up around 13% of the sample.

Sequenced material: peripheral blood, taken in a trial of Ad26.COV2.S vaccine versus placebo. The source is a person aged 18-60 years who received the Ad26.COV2.S COVID-19 vaccine or a placebo.

The J gene is TRBJ1-2, the V gene TRBV30; D is undetermined. CDR3 size: 11 residues. The germline V gene has CDR1 GTSNPN and CDR2 SVGIG (reference sequence). V was shortened by 0 bases and J by 8 bases, with 7 bases between the two germline ends. The CDR3 DNA is TGTGCCTGGAGTGTTCTGGCGGGCTACACCTTC. This gives the protein CAWSVLAGYTF.

V is TRBV6-5 and J is TRBJ1-1; 7 nucleotides match TRBD1. Germline V gene sequence: CDR1 MNHEY, CDR2 SVGAGI. V lost 7 bases, J lost 1 base, and 3 bases stayed unmatched. The CDR3 length is 13 residues. The CDR3 spells CASKGTANTEAFF. Here the CDR3 DNA reads TGTGCCAGCAAGGGGACAGCGAACACTGAAGCTTTCTTT.

V usage is TRBV5-6 and J usage is TRBJ1-1; D gene ambiguous. Trimming stripped 2 bases from V and 6 bases from J, with 8 bases between. Per germline, CDR1 SGHDT and CDR2 YYEEEE. The CDR3 contains 12 residues. The CDR3 sequence is CASSFFRAEAFF. DNA of the CDR3: TGTGCCAGCAGCTTCTTTAGGGCTGAAGCTTTCTTT. The complete variable domain, with remaining parts taken from reference TRBV5-6 and TRBJ1-1, reads DAGVTQSPTHLIKTRGQQVTLRCSPKSGHDTVSWYQQALGQGPQFIFQYYEEEERQRGNFPDRFSGHQFPNYSSELNVNALLLGDSALYLCASSFFRAEAFFGQGTRLTVV.

This chain links TRBV4-2 with TRBJ1-6, with D maybe TRBD1 (6 bases). Germline V CDR1 and CDR2: LGHNA, YNFKEQ. This CDR3 region has 16 residues. V was cut by 0 bases and J by 10 bases, with 16 bases left in between. CDR3: CASSQDRGGAGSPLHF. DNA for the CDR3: TGTGCCAGCAGCCAAGATAGGGGGGGGGCAGGCTCACCCCTCCACTTT.

The chain employs TRBV7-9 and TRBJ1-1; no clear D. V shed 2 bases and J shed 4 bases, with 17 bases lying between them. Germline V lookup: CDR1 SEHNR, CDR2 FQNEAQ (reference sequence). This CDR3 has 16 amino acids. Here the CDR3 reads CASSLPQTSLATEAFF. The CDR3 DNA sequence: TGTGCCAGCAGCTTACCCCAGACCTCCTTGGCCACTGAAGCTTTCTTT.

This clone appeared many times. Other DNA sequences within the sample encode an identical CDR3. The chain joins TRBV9 to TRBJ1-6; D call uncertain. V lost 2 bases and J lost 0, with 9 bases in between. Germline V gene data show CDR1 as SGDLS and CDR2 as YYNGEE. CDR3 length: 16 amino acids. For the CDR3, the DNA is TGTGCCAGCAGCGTTCAGGAGAGCTCCTATAATTCACCCCTCCACTTT. Encoded protein: CASSVQESSYNSPLHF.

The CDR3 is CASSLREGVEQYF. CDR3 nucleotide sequence: TGTGCCAGCAGTTTAAGGGAGGGGGTCGAGCAGTACTTC. The chain recombines TRBV12-3 or TRBV12-4 with TRBJ2-7, with D possibly being TRBD2 (7 bases). Trimming pared 2 bases from V and 6 bases from J, leaving 11 bases between. The CDR3 runs to 13 residues.

This sequence joins TRBV4-1 and TRBJ1-4; D ambiguous. V was trimmed by 1 base and J by 3 bases, leaving 9 bases between them. The CDR3 runs to 15 residues. Germline CDR1 reads MGHRA; CDR2 reads YSYEKL. CDR3 DNA sequence: TGCGCCAGCAGCCAAGTTGGTGGAGCTAATGAAAAACTGTTTTTT. It encodes CASSQVGGANEKLFF.

The chain links TRBV19 to TRBJ2-7; maybe TRBD1 (6 bases). Germline CDR1 LNHDA, CDR2 SQIVND (reference sequence). V was pared by 5 bases and J by 2 bases, with 16 bases between. CDR3 length equals 15 residues. CDR3: CASSLHRTETYEQYF. The DNA for the CDR3 is TGTGCCAGTAGTCTACACCGGACAGAAACCTACGAGCAGTACTTC.

V usage is TRBV7-2 and J usage is TRBJ1-1; 8 positions match TRBD1. CDR3 size: 14 residues. The J segment lost 4 bases and the V segment lost 3 bases, leaving 4 bases of the junction unmatched. The germline gives CDR1 SGHTA, CDR2 FQGNSA. Here the CDR3 reads CASSLQGAGTEAFF. The CDR3 DNA is TGTGCCAGCAGCTTGCAGGGGGCCGGCACTGAAGCTTTCTTT.

This clone was counted at least ten times. This sequence joins TRBV27 and TRBJ2-7; no clear D gene. Germline V CDR1 and CDR2: MNHEY, SMNVEV (reference sequence). The CDR3 spans 12 residues. V was pared by 8 bases and J by 0 bases, with 8 bases between. The CDR3 is CASFSSSYEQYF. Written as DNA, the CDR3 is TGTGCCAGCTTCTCGAGCTCCTACGAGCAGTACTTC.

The genes are TRBV5-5 and TRBJ2-7; possibly TRBD1 for D (7 bases). The CDR3 is 16 amino acids. In germline, CDR1 is SGHKS, CDR2 YYEKEE (reference sequence). Trimming took 1 base from V and 3 from J, leaving 17 bases between them. The CDR3 DNA follows: TGTGCCAGCAGCTTGCAGGGGGGACACTCCAACTACGAGCAGTACTTC. Translated, it gives CASSLQGGHSNYEQYF.

The chain has TRBV6-5 and TRBJ2-7; no clear D gene. Looked up from germline, CDR1 is MNHEY and CDR2 is SVGAGI. CDR3 length: 14 amino acids. With 5 bases removed from V and 0 bases from J, the gap between germline ends came to 11 bases. Here the CDR3 DNA reads TGTGCCAGCAGTACTCTGCCGGCCTCCTACGAGCAGTACTTC. Protein product: CASSTLPASYEQYF.

In its sample, this clone was seen once. V gene TRBV14 combines with J gene TRBJ2-5; 7 positions agree with TRBD2. The CDR3 is 14 residues long. The V gene's germline CDR1 is SGHDN and CDR2 FVKESK. J lost 5 bases, V lost 1 base, and 4 bases had no gene match. CDR3 nucleotides: TGTGCCAGCAGCCAAGGGGCGGGAGCTGAGACCCAGTACTTC. This gives the protein CASSQGAGAETQYF.

The chain couples TRBV20-1 to TRBJ2-1, with a tentative D call TRBD2 (5 bases). Germline V gives CDR1 DFQATT, CDR2 SNEGSKA (reference sequence). V lost 4 bases and J 8 bases, leaving 6 bases between the germline ends. This CDR3 is built from 10 residues. This CDR3 reads CSAMRDEQFF. The CDR3 coding sequence is TGCAGTGCTATGCGGGATGAGCAGTTCTTC.

V is TRBV7-8 and J is TRBJ2-7, with 12 bases aligning to TRBD1. J lost 7 bases, V lost 5 bases, and 9 bases had no gene match. The V gene's germline CDR1 is SGHVS and CDR2 FQNEAQ. This CDR3 is built from 15 residues. The CDR3 protein is CASSRGGQGAFEQYF. The CDR3 nucleotides read TGTGCCAGCAGCAGGGGGGGACAGGGGGCGTTTGAGCAGTACTTC.

The chain has TRBV11-2 and TRBJ1-1, with a tentative D call TRBD1 (6 bases). CDR1 SGHAT and CDR2 FQNNGV come from the germline V gene. V was pared by 3 bases and J by 6 bases, with 11 bases between. This CDR3 has 13 residues. CDR3 bases: TGTGCCAGCAGCTTGCGTAGGACAGCTGAAGCTTTCTTT. It codes for CASSLRRTAEAFF.

The chain couples TRBV7-6 to TRBJ2-6; D is unresolved. Deletions cut 5 bases from V and 1 base from J, with 6 bases between. The germline gives CDR1 SGHVS, CDR2 FNYEAQ. CDR3 size: 14 residues. CDR3 sequence reads: CASSRLSGANVLTF. The CDR3 bases are TGTGCCAGCAGCCGGCTTTCTGGGGCCAACGTCCTGACTTTC.

The chain is built from TRBV5-4 and TRBJ2-7, with a possible D match to TRBD2 (5 bases). CDR1 is SGHNT and CDR2 is YYREEE in the germline V gene (reference sequence). The CDR3 has 16 amino acids. Trimming stripped 1 base from V and 0 bases from J, with 14 bases between. CDR3 loop: CASSLSVSASSYEQYF. Here the CDR3 DNA reads TGTGCCAGCAGCTTGTCGGTTAGCGCCAGCTCCTACGAGCAGTACTTC.

Concerning this clone: At the DNA level, this CDR3 is encoded by other sequences in the same sample as well. This chain connects TRBV18 to TRBJ1-2; D call uncertain. Per the germline V gene, CDR1 is KGHSH and CDR2 is LQKENI. V was cut by 0 bases and J by 0 bases, with 5 bases left in between. The CDR3 totals 14 residues. CDR3 bases: TGTGCCAGCTCACCACCACCCCCTAACTATGGCTACACCTTC. Translation gives CASSPPPPNYGYTF.

The chain carries TRBV19 and TRBJ1-5, with 7 positions matching TRBD1. Germline V gene data show CDR1 as LNHDA and CDR2 as SQIVND (reference sequence). The CDR3 spans 14 residues. Trimming at V came to 9 bases and at J to 1 base, leaving 6 bases not matched to a gene. The CDR3 loop reads CASRGGLSNQPQHF. The CDR3 coding sequence is TGTGCCAGCCGAGGGGGCTTGAGCAATCAGCCCCAGCATTTT.

This clone was detected only once. V gene TRBV18 combines with J gene TRBJ2-7; D unclear. CDR1 is KGHSH, CDR2 LQKENI, per germline. V lost 0 bases and J lost 4, with 19 bases in between. The CDR3 sequence is 17 residues long. The DNA of the CDR3 is TGTGCCAGCTCACCACCGACCCCCCTGGGGATGGGGTACGAGCAGTACTTC. Translation gives CASSPPTPLGMGYEQYF.

The J gene is TRBJ2-1, the V gene TRBV7-2, with TRBD2 matching over 12 bases. With V trimmed by 1 base and J by 9 bases, 10 bases remained unmatched. Germline values: CDR1 SGHTA, CDR2 FQGNSA. The CDR3 loop spans 17 amino acids. CDR3 DNA: TGTGCCAGCAGCTTAGGGCTAGCGGGAGGGCCGAAAGGTGAGCAGTTCTTC. It codes for CASSLGLAGGPKGEQFF.

The J gene is TRBJ2-7, the V gene TRBV15; TRBD1 or TRBD2 may be the D gene (5 bases each). CDR3 size: 16 residues. Germline loops: CDR1 LNHNV, CDR2 YYDKDF (reference sequence). Trimming took 4 bases from V and 1 from J, leaving 17 bases between them. The CDR3: CATSTTPGTGSYEQYF. CDR3 DNA sequence: TGTGCCACCAGCACCACACCCGGGACGGGGTCCTACGAGCAGTACTTC.

This chain uses TRBV2 with TRBJ2-3; D may correspond to TRBD1 or TRBD2 (5 bases each). Per germline, CDR1 SNHLY and CDR2 FYNNEI. The germline V and J ends were trimmed by 6 bases and 8 bases, with 18 bases remaining between them. This CDR3 is 14 amino acids long. This chain's CDR3 is CASRGVGERGTQYF. As DNA, the CDR3 is TGTGCCAGCAGGGGGGTGGGCGAGAGGGGTACGCAGTATTTT.

Written as DNA, the CDR3 is TGTGCCAGCAGTTCGGGACAGGGAAGGAAGACCCAGTACTTC. This codes for CASSSGQGRKTQYF. The chain employs TRBV28 and TRBJ2-5; TRBD1 matches at 9 bases. Germline V gene data show CDR1 as MDHEN and CDR2 as SYDVKM. CDR3 length: 14 amino acids. Germline trimming cut 4 bases from V and 6 bases from J; bases unmatched to any gene: 6.

The chain joins TRBV29-1 to TRBJ2-3, with a weak D call TRBD2 (6 bases). This CDR3 is built from 13 residues. Germline CDR1 SQVTM, CDR2 ANQGSEA. Trimming pared 1 base from V and 1 base from J, leaving 6 bases between. CDR3 sequence reads: CSVEAGGTDTQYF. In DNA form, the CDR3 reads TGCAGCGTTGAAGCGGGAGGCACAGATACGCAGTATTTT.